A single sample is the source of the 17 T cell receptor beta chains below, sequenced in a study of blood T cell repertoires in COVID-19. Sequencing was performed with immunoSEQ multiplex PCR; in TCRdb, only in-frame clones are kept and a portion is missing. Of over 200,000 clones in the sample, around 80% were seen once. The sample was peripheral blood. The source is an elderly man with acute or convalescent COVID-19.

The chain couples TRBV11-2 to TRBJ1-4; 9 bases are a match to TRBD1. Germline V gene sequence: CDR1 SGHAT, CDR2 FQNNGV. The junction had 2 bases not matched to a gene; V was cut back by 1 base and J by 14 bases. There are 12 residues in the CDR3. CDR3 amino acids: CASSLGTGVLFF. In DNA form, the CDR3 reads TGTGCCAGCAGCTTAGGGACAGGGGTCCTGTTTTTT.

This chain joins TRBV28 and TRBJ2-7; 7 positions agree with TRBD1. The germline V gene encodes CDR1 MDHEN and CDR2 SYDVKM. V was clipped by 5 bases and J by 2 bases; unmatched bases: 12. CDR3 length equals 16 residues. This CDR3 is CASSPLGQVEAYEQYF. The CDR3 region has the DNA TGTGCCAGCAGTCCCCTCGGACAGGTTGAAGCCTACGAGCAGTACTTC.

This sequence joins TRBV5-5 and TRBJ1-3; D ambiguous. The CDR3 is 11 residues long. The V end lost 2 bases, the J end lost 6 bases, and 3 bases lay between the germline ends. Germline V gene data show CDR1 as SGHKS and CDR2 as YYEKEE (reference sequence). CDR3 in DNA: TGTGCCAGCAGCTTCCTAAACACCATATATTTT. Its translation: CASSFLNTIYF.

The chain combines TRBV4-2 with TRBJ2-2; no firm D call. Between the trimmed V and J ends, which lost 4 bases and 3 bases, there was a span of 9 bases. The CDR3 loop spans 14 amino acids. CDR1 is LGHNA and CDR2 is YNFKEQ in the germline V gene. The CDR3 reads CASSLPTDTGELFF. The CDR3 nucleotides are TGTGCCAGCAGCCTACCGACTGACACCGGGGAGCTGTTTTTT.

This chain links TRBV27 with TRBJ2-7; tentative D call: TRBD2 (5 bases). V was pared by 5 bases and J by 4 bases, with 15 bases between. Germline CDR1 is MNHEY and CDR2 is SMNVEV (reference sequence). The CDR3 covers 14 residues. In DNA form, the CDR3 reads TGTGCCAGCAGTCCCCGGGAAGTTTCATACGAGCAGTACTTC. It encodes CASSPREVSYEQYF.

The chain uses TRBV15 and TRBJ1-1; TRBD1 is a possible D gene (6 bases). V was shortened by 0 bases and J by 8 bases, with 13 bases between the two germline ends. Looked up from germline, CDR1 is LNHNV and CDR2 is YYDKDF (reference sequence). This CDR3 contains 14 residues. The CDR3 protein is CATSRDQGKGEAFF. CDR3 coding DNA: TGTGCCACCAGCAGAGACCAGGGGAAGGGGGAAGCTTTCTTT.

This clone occurred a few times. This chain links TRBV5-1 with TRBJ2-5, with TRBD1 identical over 7 bases. This CDR3 has 14 amino acids. The germline V gene has CDR1 SGHRS and CDR2 YFSETQ. V shed 4 bases and J 3 bases; nucleotides not matched to a gene: 6. CDR3 protein: CASSAGTAKETQYF. The CDR3 DNA sequence: TGCGCCAGCAGCGCTGGGACAGCAAAAGAGACCCAGTACTTC.

This clone was seen a handful of times. The V gene is TRBV2, the J gene TRBJ2-3; 9 positions match TRBD2. The CDR3 is 14 residues long. V trimming: 3 bases; J trimming: 4 bases; junction bases outside the gene matches: 2. CDR1 SNHLY and CDR2 FYNNEI come from the germline V gene. CDR3 amino acids: CASSDASGADTQYF. The CDR3 DNA sequence: TGTGCCAGCAGTGACGCTAGCGGGGCAGATACGCAGTATTTT.

The chain links TRBV6-1 to TRBJ1-1; 10 bases match TRBD1. Germline CDR1 is MNHNS and CDR2 is SASEGT. J gave up 3 bases and V 4 bases, and 8 bases lay outside the gene matches. This CDR3 is 16 amino acids long. The CDR3 here is CASSVPTGGRDTEAFF. The CDR3 region has the DNA TGTGCCAGCAGTGTGCCGACAGGGGGCAGGGACACTGAAGCTTTCTTT.

This sequence joins TRBV21-1 and TRBJ2-7; the table's D call, TRBD2, has no DNA check behind it. TRBV21-1 has pseudogene status. This CDR3 spans 15 amino acids. The CDR3 DNA is TGTGCCAGCGCAAGCGAGGCTCCGAGCTCCTACGAGCAGTACTTC. As protein: CASASEAPSSYEQYF.

The CDR3 nucleotides are TGTGCCAGCAGCCCCCGACAGGGATCGGCCACTGAAGCTTTCTTT. Its protein is CASSPRQGSATEAFF. This chain connects TRBV7-9 to TRBJ1-1, with 7 bases matching TRBD1. V was clipped by 5 bases and J by 4 bases; unmatched bases: 10. The CDR3 consists of 15 residues. Germline V gives CDR1 SEHNR, CDR2 FQNEAQ (reference sequence).

This chain uses TRBV7-8 with TRBJ1-5, with a tentative D call TRBD1 (5 bases). The germline V gene has CDR1 SGHVS and CDR2 FQNEAQ. This CDR3 contains 13 residues. V was cut by 6 bases and J by 10 bases, with 16 bases left in between. Here the CDR3 DNA reads TGTGCCAGCAGTTTCGACAGAGATCGCCCCCAGCATTTT. Translated: CASSFDRDRPQHF. The entire variable domain, with the rest obtained from reference TRBV7-8 and TRBJ1-5, is as follows: GAGVSQSPRYKVAKRGQDVALRCDPISGHVSLFWYQQALGQGPEFLTYFQNEAQLDKSGLPSDRFFAERPEGSVSTLKIQRTQQEDSAVYLCASSFDRDRPQHFGDGTRLSIL.

This chain uses TRBV6-1 with TRBJ1-5; 9 bases fit TRBD1. Trimming removed 3 bases from V and 6 bases from J; junction bases left unmatched: 6. CDR1 and CDR2 from the germline V gene are MNHNS and SASEGT. The length of the CDR3 is 15 residues. CDR3 protein: CASSDRDRAVQPQHF. The CDR3 DNA follows: TGTGCCAGCAGTGACCGGGACAGGGCGGTTCAGCCCCAGCATTTT.

This chain uses TRBV5-1 with TRBJ1-1; D gene uncertain. Per the germline V gene, CDR1 is SGHRS and CDR2 is YFSETQ. The CDR3 consists of 14 residues. Trimming shortened V by 2 bases and J by 5 bases, and 13 bases separated the two germline ends. This CDR3 is CASSLSGRETEAFF. The DNA of the CDR3 is TGCGCCAGCAGCTTATCGGGAAGAGAGACTGAAGCTTTCTTT. Looking up the rest from reference TRBV5-1 and TRBJ1-1 gives the full variable domain: KAGVTQTPRYLIKTRGQQVTLSCSPISGHRSVSWYQQTPGQGLQFLFEYFSETQRNKGNFPGRFSGRQFSNSRSEMNVSTLELGDSALYLCASSLSGRETEAFFGQGTRLTVV.

This rearrangement joins TRBV5-1 to TRBJ2-1; D possibly corresponds to TRBD1 (6 bases). Per the germline V gene, CDR1 is SGHRS and CDR2 is YFSETQ. The CDR3 is 14 residues long. Trimming cost V 7 bases and J 1 base, with 12 bases left between them. CDR3 DNA sequence: TGCGCCAGCTGGCTGCAGGGGTCCTACAATGAGCAGTTCTTC. It translates to CASWLQGSYNEQFF.

The chain uses TRBV9 and TRBJ2-2; tentatively, D is TRBD1 (6 bases). Trimming stripped 0 bases from V and 2 bases from J, with 11 bases between. CDR1 is SGDLS and CDR2 is YYNGEE in the germline V gene. The CDR3 is 16 residues long. The CDR3 DNA is TGTGCCAGCAGCGTAGCGGCGGACAGCAACACCGGGGAGCTGTTTTTT. Its protein is CASSVAADSNTGELFF.

The chain uses TRBV5-1 and TRBJ2-4; a weak D match, TRBD1 (6 bases). The CDR3 runs to 17 residues. The germline V gene encodes CDR1 SGHRS and CDR2 YFSETQ. The V gene lost 0 bases and the J gene lost 6 bases, with 19 bases spanning the gap. This CDR3 is CASSLGGPTGRGNIQYF. The CDR3, as DNA: TGCGCCAGCAGCTTGGGGGGCCCGACAGGCAGAGGAAACATTCAGTACTTC.